Described below is a single T cell receptor (beta chain) sequence and its context. No antigen is known for it. The data derive from a study of molecular identifiers for immune sequencing clone quantification. The study, taken as a whole, reports: Naive cells had under 1% of molecules in clones above 20 RNA copies, effectors over 97%.

Listed TCR primers and previously described methods were used for bulk TCR libraries. MiXCR was run by TCRdb on the PCR reads, yielding one entry per CDR3 protein. The sample contains some 97,000 distinct CDR3 sequences, roughly a third of which appear only once. The receptor was derived from a human donor in good health. Some libraries in this study had Jurkat cell RNA spiked in. Sequences were obtained from naive CD8+ T cells from blood, with Jurkat cell RNA spiked in. Regarding subset: FACS-sorted CD8+CD4-CCR7+CD45RA+ naive T cells.

CDR3 bases: TGTGCCAGCACCCCGGACAAGAACACAGATACGCAGTATTTT. Translating it yields CASTPDKNTDTQYF. This chain connects TRBV21-1 to TRBJ2-3; the table's D call, TRBD1, was not checked against the DNA. TRBV21-1 is a pseudogene. The CDR3 runs 14 residues.